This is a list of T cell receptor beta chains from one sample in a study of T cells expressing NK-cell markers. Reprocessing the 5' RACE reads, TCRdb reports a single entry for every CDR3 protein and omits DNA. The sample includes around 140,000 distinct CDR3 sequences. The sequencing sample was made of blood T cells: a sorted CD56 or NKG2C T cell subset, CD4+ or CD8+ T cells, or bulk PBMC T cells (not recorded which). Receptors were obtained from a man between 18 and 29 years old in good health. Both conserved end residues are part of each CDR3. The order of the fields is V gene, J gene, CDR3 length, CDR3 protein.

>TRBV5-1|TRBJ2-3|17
CASEELAGTPSTDTQYF
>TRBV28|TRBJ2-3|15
CASSLGTRETDTQYF
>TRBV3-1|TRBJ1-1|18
CASSQTPGDGGTSTEAFF
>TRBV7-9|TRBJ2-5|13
CASSRDSQETQYF
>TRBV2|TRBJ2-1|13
CASSEDRVNEQFF
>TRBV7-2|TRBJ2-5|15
CASSPGLGGGETQYF
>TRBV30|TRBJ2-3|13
CACSGQGVDTQYF
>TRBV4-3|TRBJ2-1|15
CASSLGSRSYNEQFF
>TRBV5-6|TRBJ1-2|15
CASSLPQTYFYGYTF
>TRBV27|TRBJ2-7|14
CASNPGGYHYEQYF
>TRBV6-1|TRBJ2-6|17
CASRAEILPSGANVLTF
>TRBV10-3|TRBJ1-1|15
CAISEPSILVSEAFF
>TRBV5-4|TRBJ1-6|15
CASSLYGGPPPPLHF
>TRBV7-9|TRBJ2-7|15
CASSLPGVGVLEQYF
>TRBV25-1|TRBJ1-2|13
CASRESWGDGYTF
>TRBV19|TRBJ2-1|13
CASSFDRGNEQFF
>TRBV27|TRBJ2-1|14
CASSSSSSYNEQFF
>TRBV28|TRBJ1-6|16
CASSPRPSSYNSPLHF
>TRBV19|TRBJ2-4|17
CASSTTGQNLAKNIQYF
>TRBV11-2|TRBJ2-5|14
CASSPSGKWETQYF
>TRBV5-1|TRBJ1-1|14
CASSLSRMNTEAFF
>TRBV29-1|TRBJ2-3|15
CSVGTSGTSTDTQYF
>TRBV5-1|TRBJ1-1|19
CASSLESGTGYYLGAEAFF
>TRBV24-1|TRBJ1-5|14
CATSERGFNQPQHF
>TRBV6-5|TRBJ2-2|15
CASSYDPELTGELFF
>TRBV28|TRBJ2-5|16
CASSRPGAGVGETQYF
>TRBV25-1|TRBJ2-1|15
CASSDSVEAANEQFF
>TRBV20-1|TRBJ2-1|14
CSASRVLAGNEQFF
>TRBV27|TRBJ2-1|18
CASSLVGIAGFSYNEQFF
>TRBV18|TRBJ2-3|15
CASSPPTVTTDTQYF
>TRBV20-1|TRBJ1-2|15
CSARDLTEENYGYTF
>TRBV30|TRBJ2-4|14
CAWTSGFPKNIQYF
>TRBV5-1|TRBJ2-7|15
CASSSPGQGPNEQYF
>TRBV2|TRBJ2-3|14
CASSRKLDTDTQYF
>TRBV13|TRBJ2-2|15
CASSWVGQNTGELFF
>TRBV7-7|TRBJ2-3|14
CASSPEQGGDTQYF
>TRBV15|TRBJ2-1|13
CATSGDGGNQQFF
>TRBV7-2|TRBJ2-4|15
CASSARQGTPNIQYF
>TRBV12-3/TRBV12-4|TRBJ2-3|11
CASSLGSFQYF
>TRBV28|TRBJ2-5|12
CASSGVSETQYF
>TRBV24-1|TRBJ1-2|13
CATRSGTLGGYTF
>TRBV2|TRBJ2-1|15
CASRPSTSDVNEQFF
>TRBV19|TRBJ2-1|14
CASSFRDRVNEQFF
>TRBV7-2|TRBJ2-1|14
CASRGVGSYNEQFF
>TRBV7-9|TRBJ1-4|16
CASSPRSQAPYEKLFF
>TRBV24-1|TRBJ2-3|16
CATSYTRDLDTDTQYF
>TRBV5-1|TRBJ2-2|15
CASSDPVAFTGELFF
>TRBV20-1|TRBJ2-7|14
CSARRLAGGYEQYF
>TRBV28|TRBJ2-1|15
CASSRRPGSYNEQFF
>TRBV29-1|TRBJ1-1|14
CSARGTPMNTEAFF
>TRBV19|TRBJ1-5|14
CASSIVPGAEPQHF
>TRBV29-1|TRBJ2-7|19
CSVEERGSSGRSSSYEQYF
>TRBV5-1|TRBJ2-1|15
CASSSLAVSYNEQFF
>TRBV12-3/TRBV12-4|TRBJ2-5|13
CASSFLGRETQYF
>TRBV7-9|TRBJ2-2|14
CASSPYVGPGELFF
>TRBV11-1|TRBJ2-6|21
CASSGQPTGLGVSSGANVLTF
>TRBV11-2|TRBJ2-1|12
CASSLDPDEQFF
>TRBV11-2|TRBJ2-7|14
CASSSGTLRYEQYF
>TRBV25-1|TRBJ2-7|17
CASSEYVIGQGSDEQYF